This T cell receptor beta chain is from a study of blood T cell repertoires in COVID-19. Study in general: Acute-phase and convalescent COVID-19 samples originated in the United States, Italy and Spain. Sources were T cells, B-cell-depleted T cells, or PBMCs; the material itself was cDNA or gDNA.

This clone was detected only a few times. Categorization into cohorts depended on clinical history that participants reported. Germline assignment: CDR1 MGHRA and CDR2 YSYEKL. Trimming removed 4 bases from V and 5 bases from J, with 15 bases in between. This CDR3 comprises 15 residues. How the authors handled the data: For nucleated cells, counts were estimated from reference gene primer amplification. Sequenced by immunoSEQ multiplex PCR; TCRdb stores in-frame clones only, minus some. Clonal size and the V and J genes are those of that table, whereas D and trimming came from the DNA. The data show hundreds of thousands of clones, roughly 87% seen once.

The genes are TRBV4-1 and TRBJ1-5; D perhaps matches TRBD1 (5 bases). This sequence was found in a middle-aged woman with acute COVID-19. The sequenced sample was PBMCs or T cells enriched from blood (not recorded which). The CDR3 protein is CASSPGDPVYQPQHF. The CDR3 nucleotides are TGCGCCAGCAGCCCGGGGGACCCTGTGTATCAGCCCCAGCATTTT.